The T cell receptor beta chain described here comes from a study of cytomegalovirus exposure and HLA in healthy donors. Study-level background: A subsequent analysis reported that the 120 validation repertoires were produced on the same platform that had also been used for the roughly 670 first-cohort repertoires.

The V gene's germline CDR1 is MNHNS and CDR2 SASEGT. This CDR3 region has 15 residues. The ends lost 3 bases at V and 7 bases at J; junction bases unmatched: 4. Profiling relied on immunoSEQ multiplex PCR, and the TCRdb table lists in-frame clones only, not all of them. The data show 55,000 to 80,000 clones, with roughly 94% seen just once and roughly 1.4% held by the top ten. This TCR came from a man younger than 35 in good health and CMV-seropositive. The sample was PBMCs. The chain has TRBV6-1 and TRBJ2-1; 12 bases map to TRBD2. Here the CDR3 reads CASSDLAGGPNEQFF. Written as DNA, the CDR3 is TGTGCCAGCAGTGACCTAGCGGGAGGGCCGAATGAGCAGTTCTTC.